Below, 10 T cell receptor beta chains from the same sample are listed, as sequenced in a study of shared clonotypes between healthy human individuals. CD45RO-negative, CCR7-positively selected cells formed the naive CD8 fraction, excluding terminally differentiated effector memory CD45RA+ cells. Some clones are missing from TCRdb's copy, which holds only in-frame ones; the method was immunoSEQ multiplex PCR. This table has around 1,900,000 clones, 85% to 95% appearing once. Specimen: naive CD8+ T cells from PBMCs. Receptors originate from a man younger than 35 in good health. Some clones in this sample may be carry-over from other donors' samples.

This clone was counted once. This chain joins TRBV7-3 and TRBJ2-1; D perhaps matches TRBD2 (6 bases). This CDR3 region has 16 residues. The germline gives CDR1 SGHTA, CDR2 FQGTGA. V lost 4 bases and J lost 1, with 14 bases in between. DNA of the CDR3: TGTGCCAGCAGCTCCCGACTAGATGGGTCCTACAATGAGCAGTTCTTC. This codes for CASSSRLDGSYNEQFF. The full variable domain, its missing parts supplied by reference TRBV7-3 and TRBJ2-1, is GAGVSQTPSNKVTEKGKYVELRCDPISGHTALYWYRQSLGQGPEFLIYFQGTGAADDSGLPNDRFFAVRPEGSVSTLKIQRTERGDSAVYLCASSSRLDGSYNEQFFGPGTRLTVL.

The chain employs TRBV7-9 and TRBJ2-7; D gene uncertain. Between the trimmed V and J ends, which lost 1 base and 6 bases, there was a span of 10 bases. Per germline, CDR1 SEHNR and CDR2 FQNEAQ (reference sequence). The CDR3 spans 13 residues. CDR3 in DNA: TGTGCCAGCAGCTTAGGATTTAGCCTCGAGCAGTACTTC. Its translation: CASSLGFSLEQYF. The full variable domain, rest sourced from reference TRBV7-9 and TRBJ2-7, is DTGVSQNPRHKITKRGQNVTFRCDPISEHNRLYWYRQTLGQGPEFLTYFQNEAQLEKSRLLSDRFSAERPKGSFSTLEIQRTEQGDSAMYLCASSLGFSLEQYFGPGTRLTVT.

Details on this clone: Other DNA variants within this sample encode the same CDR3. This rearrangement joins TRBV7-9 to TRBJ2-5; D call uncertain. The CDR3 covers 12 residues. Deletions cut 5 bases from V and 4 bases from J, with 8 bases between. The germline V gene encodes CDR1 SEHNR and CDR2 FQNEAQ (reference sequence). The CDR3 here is CASSLPGETQYF. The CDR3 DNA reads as TGTGCCAGCAGCCTCCCGGGAGAGACCCAGTACTTC.

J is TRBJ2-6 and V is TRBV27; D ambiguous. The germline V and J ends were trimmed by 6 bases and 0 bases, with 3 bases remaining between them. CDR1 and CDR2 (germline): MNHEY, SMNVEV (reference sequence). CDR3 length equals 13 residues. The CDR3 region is CASSASGANVLTF. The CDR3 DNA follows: TGTGCCAGCAGCGCCTCTGGGGCCAACGTCCTGACTTTC.

Here the CDR3 DNA reads TGTGCCAGCAGCTTACACGTGGGACAGTCATTCACAGATACGCAGTATTTT. This gives the protein CASSLHVGQSFTDTQYF. This chain connects TRBV11-2 to TRBJ2-3, with TRBD1 matching 7 bases. The ends lost 2 bases at V and 2 bases at J; junction bases unmatched: 10. The germline V gene encodes CDR1 SGHAT and CDR2 FQNNGV. This CDR3 region has 17 residues.

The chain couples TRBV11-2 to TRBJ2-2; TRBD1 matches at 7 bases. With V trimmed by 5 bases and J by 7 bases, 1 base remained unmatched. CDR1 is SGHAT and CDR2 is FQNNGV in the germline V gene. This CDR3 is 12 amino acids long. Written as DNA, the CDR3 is TGTGCCAGCAGCGGGGACAGCGGGGAGCTGTTTTTT. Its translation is CASSGDSGELFF.

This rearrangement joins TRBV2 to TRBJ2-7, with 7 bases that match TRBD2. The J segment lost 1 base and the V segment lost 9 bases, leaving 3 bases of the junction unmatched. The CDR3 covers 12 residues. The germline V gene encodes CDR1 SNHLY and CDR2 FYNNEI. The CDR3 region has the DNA TGTGCCAGTACTAGCGAATCCTACGAGCAGTACTTC. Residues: CASTSESYEQYF.

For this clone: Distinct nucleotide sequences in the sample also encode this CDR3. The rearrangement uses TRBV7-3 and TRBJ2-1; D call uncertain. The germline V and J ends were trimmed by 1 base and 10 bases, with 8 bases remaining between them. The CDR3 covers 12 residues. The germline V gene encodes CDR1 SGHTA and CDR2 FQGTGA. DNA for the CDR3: TGTGCCAGCAGCTTAAGGGGTGGGGAGCAGTTCTTC. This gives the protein CASSLRGGEQFF.

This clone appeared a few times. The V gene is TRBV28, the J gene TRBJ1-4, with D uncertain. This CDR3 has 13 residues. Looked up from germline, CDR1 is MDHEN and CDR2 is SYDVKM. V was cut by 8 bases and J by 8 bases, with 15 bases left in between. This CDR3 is CASAEESGEKLFF. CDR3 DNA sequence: TGTGCCAGCGCGGAGGAATCAGGAGAAAAACTGTTTTTT. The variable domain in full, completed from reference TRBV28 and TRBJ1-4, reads DVKVTQSSRYLVKRTGEKVFLECVQDMDHENMFWYRQDPGLGLRLIYFSYDVKMKEKGDIPEGYSVSREKKERFSLILESASTNQTSMYLCASAEESGEKLFFGSGTQLSVL.

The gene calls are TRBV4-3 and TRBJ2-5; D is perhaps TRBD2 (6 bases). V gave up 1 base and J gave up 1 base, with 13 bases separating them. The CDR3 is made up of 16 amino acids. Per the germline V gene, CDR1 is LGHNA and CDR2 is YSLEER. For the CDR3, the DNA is TGCGCCAGCAGCCAAGTTTCGGGGGTCTTCCAAGAGACCCAGTACTTC. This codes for CASSQVSGVFQETQYF.